This T cell receptor beta chain was documented in a study of T cell repertoires in cytomegalovirus infection. Study summary: In the study, CMV epitopes included recently identified HLA-C-restricted and well-studied HLA-B-restricted ones. Public signatures in TCR beta pointed to CMV infection and matching HLA type.

Whole-study findings and limits: Frequencies of public TCR beta families were cumulated, and this identified carriers of CMV plus the relevant HLA.

A word on this clonotype: Antigen specificity is unknown.

The ends lost 6 bases at V and 5 bases at J; junction bases unmatched: 9. The CDR3 loop spans 15 amino acids. A single record per CDR3 protein comes from TCRdb applying MiXCR to the reads. The sample holds fewer than 850,000 distinct CDR3 sequences, just under 30% seen once. Sequenced here: cultured CD8+ T cells from PBMCs, sampled from culture after CMV antigen stimulation. The V and J genes are TRBV12-3 or TRBV12-4 and TRBJ2-1; 8 positions agree with TRBD2. The TCR comes from a human donor in good health (CMV status not recorded). Some clones in this sample may be carry-over from other donors' samples. The CDR3 sequence is CASSPSGGRNNEQFF. CDR3 sequence (DNA): TGTGCCAGCAGCCCCAGCGGGGGCCGAAACAATGAGCAGTTCTTC.